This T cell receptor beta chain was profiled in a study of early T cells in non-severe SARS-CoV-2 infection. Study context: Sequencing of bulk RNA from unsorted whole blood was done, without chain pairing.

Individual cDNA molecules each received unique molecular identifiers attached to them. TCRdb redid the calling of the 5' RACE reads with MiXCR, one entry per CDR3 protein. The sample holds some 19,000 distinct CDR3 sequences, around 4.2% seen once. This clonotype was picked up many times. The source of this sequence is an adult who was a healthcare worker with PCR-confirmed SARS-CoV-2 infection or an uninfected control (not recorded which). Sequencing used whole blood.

CDR3 sequence (DNA): TGTGCCAGCAGGGAGGGGGAGGATGGTGAGCAGTTCTTC. This encodes CASREGEDGEQFF. This sequence joins TRBV2 and TRBJ2-1; the D call may be TRBD1 or TRBD2 (6 bases each). In germline, CDR1 is SNHLY, CDR2 FYNNEI. The CDR3 consists of 13 residues. The germline V and J ends were trimmed by 6 bases and 9 bases, with 15 bases remaining between them. The full variable domain, rest sourced from reference TRBV2 and TRBJ2-1, is EPEVTQTPSHQVTQMGQEVILRCVPISNHLYFYWYRQILGQKVEFLVSFYNNEISEKSEIFDDQFSVERPDGSNFTLKIRSTKLEDSAMYFCASREGEDGEQFFGPGTRLTVL.